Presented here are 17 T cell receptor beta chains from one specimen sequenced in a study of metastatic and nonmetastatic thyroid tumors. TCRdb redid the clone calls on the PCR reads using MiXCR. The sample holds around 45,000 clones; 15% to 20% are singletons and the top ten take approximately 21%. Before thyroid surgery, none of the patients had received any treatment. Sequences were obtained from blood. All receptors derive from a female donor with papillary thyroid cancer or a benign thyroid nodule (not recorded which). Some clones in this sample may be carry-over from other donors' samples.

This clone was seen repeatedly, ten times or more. CDR3 in amino acids: CASALTLGGMSTDTQYF. As DNA, the CDR3 is TGTGCCAGCGCCCTCACATTGGGCGGGATGAGCACAGATACGCAGTATTTT. The gene calls are TRBV12-3 or TRBV12-4 and TRBJ2-3, with D perhaps TRBD2 (6 bases). The V gene lost 8 bases and the J gene lost 0 bases, with 21 bases spanning the gap. The CDR3 length is 17 residues.

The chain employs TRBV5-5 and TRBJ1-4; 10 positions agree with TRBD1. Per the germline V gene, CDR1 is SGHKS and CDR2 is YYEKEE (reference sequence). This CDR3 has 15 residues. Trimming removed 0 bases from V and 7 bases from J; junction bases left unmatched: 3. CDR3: CASSLEGQGFEKLFF. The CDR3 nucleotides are TGTGCCAGCAGCTTGGAGGGACAGGGGTTTGAAAAACTGTTTTTT.

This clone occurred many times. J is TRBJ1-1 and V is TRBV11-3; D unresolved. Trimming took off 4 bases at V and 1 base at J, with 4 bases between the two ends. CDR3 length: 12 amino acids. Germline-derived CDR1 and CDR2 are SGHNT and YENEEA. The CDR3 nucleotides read TGTGCCAGCAGCTCACCGAACACTGAAGCTTTCTTT. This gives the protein CASSSPNTEAFF.

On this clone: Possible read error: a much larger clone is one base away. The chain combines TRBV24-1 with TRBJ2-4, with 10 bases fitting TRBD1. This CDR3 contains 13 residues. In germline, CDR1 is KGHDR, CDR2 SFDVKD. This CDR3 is CATKGQGENNQYF. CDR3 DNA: TGTGCCACCAAAGGACAGGGGGAAAACAATCAGTACTTC.

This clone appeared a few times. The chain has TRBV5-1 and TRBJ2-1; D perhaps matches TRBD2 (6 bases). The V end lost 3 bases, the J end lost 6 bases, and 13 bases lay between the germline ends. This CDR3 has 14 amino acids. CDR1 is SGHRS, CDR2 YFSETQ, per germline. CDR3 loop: CASSSSGDPNEQFF. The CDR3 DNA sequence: TGCGCCAGCAGCTCCTCGGGGGACCCCAATGAGCAGTTCTTC.

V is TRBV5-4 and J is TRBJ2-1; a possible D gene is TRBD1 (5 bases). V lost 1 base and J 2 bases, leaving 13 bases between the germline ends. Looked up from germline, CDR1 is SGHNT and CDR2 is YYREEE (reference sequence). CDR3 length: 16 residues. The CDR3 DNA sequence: TGTGCCAGCAGCTTGAACTTGGGGCCAACCTACAATGAGCAGTTCTTC. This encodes CASSLNLGPTYNEQFF.

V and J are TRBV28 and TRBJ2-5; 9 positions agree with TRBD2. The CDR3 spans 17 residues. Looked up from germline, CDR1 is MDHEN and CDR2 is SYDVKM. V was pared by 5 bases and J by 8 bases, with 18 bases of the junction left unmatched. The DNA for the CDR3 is TGTGCCAGCAGTACATGGGGGACTAGCCGGGCAGCGGATACCCAGTACTTC. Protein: CASSTWGTSRAADTQYF. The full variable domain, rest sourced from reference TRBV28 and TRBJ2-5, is DVKVTQSSRYLVKRTGEKVFLECVQDMDHENMFWYRQDPGLGLRLIYFSYDVKMKEKGDIPEGYSVSREKKERFSLILESASTNQTSMYLCASSTWGTSRAADTQYFGPGTRLLVL.

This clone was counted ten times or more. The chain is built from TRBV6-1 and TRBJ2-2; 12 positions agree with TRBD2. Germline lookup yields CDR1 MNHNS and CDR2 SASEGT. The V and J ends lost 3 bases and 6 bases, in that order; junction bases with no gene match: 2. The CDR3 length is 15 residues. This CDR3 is CASSDLAGGSGELFF. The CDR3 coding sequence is TGTGCCAGCAGTGACCTAGCGGGAGGGTCCGGGGAGCTGTTTTTT.

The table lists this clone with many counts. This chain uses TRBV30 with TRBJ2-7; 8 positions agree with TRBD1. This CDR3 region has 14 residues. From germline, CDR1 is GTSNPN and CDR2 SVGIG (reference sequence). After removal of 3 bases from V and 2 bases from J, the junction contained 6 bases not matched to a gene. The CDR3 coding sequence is TGTGCCTGGAGGGGACAGGTCTTTCCCTACGAGCAGTACTTC. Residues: CAWRGQVFPYEQYF.

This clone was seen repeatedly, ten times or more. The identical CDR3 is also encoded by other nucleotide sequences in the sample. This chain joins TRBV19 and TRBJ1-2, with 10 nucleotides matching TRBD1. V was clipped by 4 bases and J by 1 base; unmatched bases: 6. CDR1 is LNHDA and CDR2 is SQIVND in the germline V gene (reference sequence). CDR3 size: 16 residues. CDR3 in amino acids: CASSRRDRGLNYGYTF. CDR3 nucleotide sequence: TGTGCCAGTAGTAGAAGGGACAGGGGACTTAACTATGGCTACACCTTC.

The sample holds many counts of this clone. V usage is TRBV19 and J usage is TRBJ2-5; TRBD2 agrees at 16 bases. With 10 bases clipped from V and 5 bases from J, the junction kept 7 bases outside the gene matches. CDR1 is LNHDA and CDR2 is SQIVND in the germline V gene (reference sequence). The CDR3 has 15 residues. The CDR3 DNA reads TGTGCCACCTCCGGGACTAGCGGGAGGGGGGAGACCCAGTACTTC. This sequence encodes CATSGTSGRGETQYF.

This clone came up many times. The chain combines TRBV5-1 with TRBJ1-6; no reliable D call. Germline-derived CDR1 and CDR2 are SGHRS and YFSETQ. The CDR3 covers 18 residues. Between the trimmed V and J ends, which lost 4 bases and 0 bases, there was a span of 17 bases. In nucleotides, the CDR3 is TGCGCCAGCAGCCCTCGGACTGACCCAAGCTCCTATAATTCACCCCTCCACTTT. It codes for CASSPRTDPSSYNSPLHF. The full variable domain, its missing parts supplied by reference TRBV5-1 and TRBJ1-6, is KAGVTQTPRYLIKTRGQQVTLSCSPISGHRSVSWYQQTPGQGLQFLFEYFSETQRNKGNFPGRFSGRQFSNSRSEMNVSTLELGDSALYLCASSPRTDPSSYNSPLHFGNGTRLTVT.

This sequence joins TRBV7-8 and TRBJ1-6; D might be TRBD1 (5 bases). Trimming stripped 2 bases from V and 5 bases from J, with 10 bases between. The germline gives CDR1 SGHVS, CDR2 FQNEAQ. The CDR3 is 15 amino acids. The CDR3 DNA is TGTGCCAGCAGCTTAAATAGGGGAAATAATTCACCCCTCCACTTT. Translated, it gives CASSLNRGNNSPLHF.

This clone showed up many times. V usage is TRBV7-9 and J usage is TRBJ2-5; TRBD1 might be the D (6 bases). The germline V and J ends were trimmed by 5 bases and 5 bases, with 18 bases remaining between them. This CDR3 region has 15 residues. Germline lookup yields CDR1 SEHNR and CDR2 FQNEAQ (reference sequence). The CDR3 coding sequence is TGTGCCAGCAGCCGAATACTACAGGGTTTGGAGACCCAGTACTTC. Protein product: CASSRILQGLETQYF.

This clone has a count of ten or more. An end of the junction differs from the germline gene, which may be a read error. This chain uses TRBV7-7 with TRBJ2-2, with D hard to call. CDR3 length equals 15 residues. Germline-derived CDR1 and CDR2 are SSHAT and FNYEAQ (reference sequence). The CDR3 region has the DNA TGTGCTAGCAGCCCCATGCTAGCGAACACCGGGGAGCTGTTTTTT. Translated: CASSPMLANTGELFF.

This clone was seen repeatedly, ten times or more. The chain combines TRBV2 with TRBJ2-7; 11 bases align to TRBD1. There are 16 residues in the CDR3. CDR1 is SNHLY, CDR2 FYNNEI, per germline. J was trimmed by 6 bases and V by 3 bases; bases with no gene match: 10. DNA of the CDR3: TGTGCCAGCAGTGAGCATTCCGCCGGGACAGGGGGCGAGCAGTACTTC. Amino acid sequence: CASSEHSAGTGGEQYF.

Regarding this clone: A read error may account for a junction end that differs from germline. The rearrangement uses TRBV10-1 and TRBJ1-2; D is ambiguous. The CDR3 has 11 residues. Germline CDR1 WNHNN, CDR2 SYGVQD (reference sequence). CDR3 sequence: CASGNDYGCTF. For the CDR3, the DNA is TGCGCCAGCGGCAACGACTATGGCTGCACATTC.